Sequencing of this T cell receptor beta chain was carried out in a study of PD-1 blockade in mismatch repair-deficient tumors (dated by TCRdb to about 2017). Notes on the research overall: The trial enrolled some 90 consecutive patients with about twelve mismatch repair-deficient cancer types between 2013 and late 2016, all previously treated and progressing. Deep sequencing of TCR CDR3 regions was used to track tumor-associated T cell clones in peripheral blood of patients responding to PD-1 blockade.

The library was generated by the immunoSEQ multiplex PCR assay. What TCRdb holds here is the immuneACCESS table cut down to in-frame rearrangements. Part of the clones is not present; checked against another copy, under half of the missing clones reflect an unresolved V gene, and the others are unexplained. A total of 45,000 to 55,000 clones appear in this sample, 65% to 85% of them only once. 6.5% to 9% of the sample rests with the top ten. Beyond this particular receptor, the publication reports: Rapid expansion after pembrolizumab followed by contraction, generally before radiologic responses, was shown by tumor-resident clones, which were often undetectable in blood before treatment.

Deletion took 4 bases off V and 8 bases off J, with a span of 11 bases between the germline ends. The CDR3 runs 12 amino acids, cysteine and phenylalanine included. Solely the CDR3 DNA is kept, with 36 bases framed from the first base. CDR1 and CDR2, looked up from the germline V gene, are LGHNA and YNFKEQ. As regards this clone: Which antigen it targets is not known. No per-base quality is available; no much larger clone lies one base away.

For each enrolled patient, mismatch repair deficiency was established using either polymerase chain reaction or immunohistochemistry. TCR sequencing was carried out for three patients who responded to pembrolizumab therapy. Pembrolizumab PD-1 blockade was prospectively tested in advanced mismatch repair-deficient cancers, regardless of tissue of origin, in the phase II trial. Peripheral blood T cell samples were collected serially, before PD-1 blockade began and at several time points afterward. The timing of each blood sample was reported as weeks after the first dose of pembrolizumab. The receptor was derived from an adult with mismatch repair-deficient cancer. Here the sequenced sample was peripheral blood, taken less than 21 weeks after starting pembrolizumab. The rearranged chain carries TRBV4-2 and TRBJ1-1; 5 matching bases give a weak D call of TRBD1. This receptor has the CDR3 CASSRGHPEAFF. The nucleotides read TGTGCCAGCAGCCGCGGACACCCCGAAGCTTTCTTT.